This T cell receptor (beta chain) was recovered during a study of blood T cell repertoires in COVID-19. Study as a whole: Donors in the United States, Italy and Spain gave samples during acute or convalescent COVID-19.

Seattle's cohort entered during active infection and was followed longitudinally. Data came from immunoSEQ multiplex PCR; TCRdb stores just in-frame clones and leaves some out. This sample has about 150,000 clones; roughly 84% occur once, and the top ten carry around 0.63%. Trimming removed 6 bases from V and 0 bases from J, with 12 bases in between. In germline, CDR1 is KGHSY, CDR2 FQNENV. This CDR3 is 15 amino acids long. V gene TRBV16 combines with J gene TRBJ2-1; tentative D call: TRBD2 (5 bases). The receptor comes from a man aged 60 to 69 with COVID-19, enrolled during active disease. The source material was peripheral blood. CDR3 in amino acids: CASRPLATSYNEQFF. The CDR3 DNA sequence: TGTGCCAGCAGACCTCTAGCCACCTCCTACAATGAGCAGTTCTTC.